This T cell receptor beta chain was sequenced during a study of T cells after yellow fever vaccination. TCRdb re-called the 5' RACE reads with MiXCR, one entry per CDR3 protein. The sample contains some 350,000 distinct CDR3 sequences, roughly 4% of which appear only once. The CDR3 runs 15 residues. J was trimmed by 7 bases and V by 5 bases; bases with no gene match: 5. Germline assignment: CDR1 KGHSH and CDR2 LQKENI. This clonotype was seen at least ten times. The receptor was derived from a young man who received the YFV17D yellow fever vaccine. This chain joins TRBV18 and TRBJ2-2; 12 bases map to TRBD1. Sample: PBMCs, taken 5 days after the yellow fever booster vaccination. The CDR3 bases are TGTGCCAGCTCATCCGGGACAGGGGGCCACGGGGAGCTGTTTTTT. Translation: CASSSGTGGHGELFF.